This T cell receptor (beta chain) was documented in a study of Ad26.COV2.S vaccination and SARS-CoV-2 variants. On the study more broadly: The authors gave Ad26.COV2.S intramuscularly, either once or twice 56 days apart.

Assay used: immunoSEQ multiplex PCR; TCRdb lists only in-frame clones, some missing. The sample contains about 400,000 clones, around 82% of which appear only once. Note on this clone: Its specificity is not known.

Findings and limits, study-wide: After vaccination, reports described spike-specific CD8+ and CD4+ T cell responses as showing substantial breadth.

Treatment described: roughly 20 received Ad26.COV2.S at low or high dose, single or two shots; 5 received placebo; per-sample allocation not given. Repertoires come from day 63 after the first vaccine or placebo injection. This receptor was taken from a person between 18 and 65 years old who received the Ad26.COV2.S COVID-19 vaccine or a placebo. Specimen: peripheral blood, collected in a trial of Ad26.COV2.S vaccine versus placebo.

The CDR3 DNA reads as TGTGCCAGCAGTGCCCGACACCGGGACAGGGATATTAATTCACCCCTCCACTTT. This encodes CASSARHRDRDINSPLHF. V is TRBV6-1 and J is TRBJ1-6; the match to TRBD1 covers 9 bases. CDR1 MNHNS and CDR2 SASEGT come from the germline V gene. CDR3 length: 18 amino acids. After removal of 4 bases from V and 6 bases from J, the junction contained 13 bases not matched to a gene.